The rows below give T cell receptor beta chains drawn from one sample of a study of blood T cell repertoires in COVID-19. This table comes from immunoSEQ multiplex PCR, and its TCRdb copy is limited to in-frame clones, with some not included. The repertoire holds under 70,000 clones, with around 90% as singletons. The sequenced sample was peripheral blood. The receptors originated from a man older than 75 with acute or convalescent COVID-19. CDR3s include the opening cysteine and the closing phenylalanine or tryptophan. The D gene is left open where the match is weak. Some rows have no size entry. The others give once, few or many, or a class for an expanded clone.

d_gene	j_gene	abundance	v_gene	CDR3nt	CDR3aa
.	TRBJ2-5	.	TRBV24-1	TGTGCCACCAGTGAAGCCGGGGGACCCACAGAGACCCAGTACTTC	CATSEAGGPTETQYF
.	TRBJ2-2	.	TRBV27	TGTGCCAGCAGTTTAGGACGCGGATCTCCCTCGGCGGGCACCGGGGAGCTGTTTTTT	CASSLGRGSPSAGTGELFF
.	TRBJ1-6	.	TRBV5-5	TGTGCCAGCAGCCTGAACCGGGGGCCAAGCGGGGCCTATAATTCACCCCTCCACTTT	CASSLNRGPSGAYNSPLHF
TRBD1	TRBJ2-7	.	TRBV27	TGTGCCAGCAGCCTCCGGACAGGATCAACTTTCGGGAAGCAGTACTTC	CASSLRTGSTFGKQYF
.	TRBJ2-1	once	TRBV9	TGTGCCAGCAGCGTAGCTACTACGGGTTACAATGAGCAGTTCTTC	CASSVATTGYNEQFF
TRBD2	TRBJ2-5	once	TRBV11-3	TGTGCCAGCAGCAGCGGGGCAGGGATGGTGGAGACCCAGTACTTC	CASSSGAGMVETQYF
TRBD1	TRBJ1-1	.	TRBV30	TGTGCCTGGGGCTACAGGGGGATTCGGAACACTGAAGCTTTCTTT	CAWGYRGIRNTEAFF
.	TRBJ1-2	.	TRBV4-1	TGCGCCAGCAGCCACCTACAGGGATTTTATGGCTACACCTTC	CASSHLQGFYGYTF
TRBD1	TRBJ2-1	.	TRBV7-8	TGTGCCAGCAGCTCGGGACAGCTACCTTACAATGAGCAGTTCTTC	CASSSGQLPYNEQFF
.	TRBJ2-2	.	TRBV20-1	TGCAGTGCTAGTCTGCCCATGACTAGTTTGCCCGGGGAGCTGTTTTTT	CSASLPMTSLPGELFF
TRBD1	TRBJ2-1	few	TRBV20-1	TGCAGTGCTAGTAAAGACAGGGGTTGGTACAATGAGCAGTTCTTC	CSASKDRGWYNEQFF
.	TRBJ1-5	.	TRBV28	TGTGCCAGCAGTTTAAGGTTCAGGCCTAGCAATCAGCCCCAGCATTTT	CASSLRFRPSNQPQHF
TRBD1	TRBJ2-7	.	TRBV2	TGTGCCAGCAGCGGACAGGGGGGGTCCTACGAGCAGTACTTC	CASSGQGGSYEQYF
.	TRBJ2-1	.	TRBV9	TGTGCCAGCAGCGTAGGAGTCAGGCCTCAGTTCTTC	CASSVGVRPQFF
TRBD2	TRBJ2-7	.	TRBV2	TGTGCCAGAGGACTAGCGGGGGGGTACGAGCAGTACTTC	CARGLAGGYEQYF
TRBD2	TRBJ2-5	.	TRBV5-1	TGCGCCAGCAGACCCCGGGAGGACCAAGAGACCCAGTACTTC	CASRPREDQETQYF
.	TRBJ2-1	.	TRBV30	TGTGCCTGGGCACCGGGACTGCCCAACTACAATGAGCAGTTCTTC	CAWAPGLPNYNEQFF
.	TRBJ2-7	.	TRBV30	TGTGCCTGGAGTGTTTTCGGCCAGGTGGGCTACGAGCAGTACTTC	CAWSVFGQVGYEQYF
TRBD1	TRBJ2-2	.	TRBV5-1	TGCGCCAGCAGCTTGTTGACAGGGGGCCCCCGCACGTCCACCGGGGAGCTGTTTTTT	CASSLLTGGPRTSTGELFF
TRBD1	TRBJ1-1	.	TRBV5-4	TGTGCCAGCAGCTTCACTCTCGGGACAGCCTTGAACACTGAAGCTTTCTTT	CASSFTLGTALNTEAFF
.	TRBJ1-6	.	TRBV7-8	TGTGCCAGCAGCCCGACACAAGGATCCTACCCCTCACCCCTCCACTTT	CASSPTQGSYPSPLHF
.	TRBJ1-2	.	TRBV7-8	TGTGCCAGCAGCTTCGGCCACAGGGACTATGGCTACACCTTC	CASSFGHRDYGYTF
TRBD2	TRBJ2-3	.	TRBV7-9	TGTGCCAGCAGCTTAAGGAGTAGCGGGGTCACAGATACGCAGTATTTT	CASSLRSSGVTDTQYF
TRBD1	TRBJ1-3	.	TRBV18	TGTGCCAGCTCACCCCAGGGGGAAACTGGAAACACCATATATTTT	CASSPQGETGNTIYF
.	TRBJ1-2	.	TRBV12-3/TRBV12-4	TGTGCCAGCAGCAAATCCGTCCAGGTCGGCTACACCTTC	CASSKSVQVGYTF
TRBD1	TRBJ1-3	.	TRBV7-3	TGTGCCAGCAGCCAGACAGGGAGTCGGGGAAACACCATATATTTT	CASSQTGSRGNTIYF
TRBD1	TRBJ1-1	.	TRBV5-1	TGCGCCAGCAGCCAGGACAGGCACACTGAAGCTTTCTTT	CASSQDRHTEAFF
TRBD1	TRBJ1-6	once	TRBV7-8	TGTGCCAGCAGCTTAGCCAGACAGGGGGTTAGGTATTCACCCCTCCACTTT	CASSLARQGVRYSPLHF
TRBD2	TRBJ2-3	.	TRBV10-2	TGCGCCAGCAGTGCATCTAGCGGGGGGGTAGATACGCAGTATTTT	CASSASSGGVDTQYF
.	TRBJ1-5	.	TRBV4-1	TGCGCCAGCAGCCAAGAGTTCCCCAGGGCGGATCAGCCCCAGCATTTT	CASSQEFPRADQPQHF
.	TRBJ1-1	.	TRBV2	TGTGCCAGCAGTGAATACAGGAACACTGAAGCTTTCTTT	CASSEYRNTEAFF
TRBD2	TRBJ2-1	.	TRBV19	TGTGCCAGTAACGTGGGGGGGGCCTACAATGAGCAGTTCTTC	CASNVGGAYNEQFF
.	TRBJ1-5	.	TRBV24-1	TGTGCCACCAGTGATTTGATCAGGGCAGCCCCCTATAGCAATCAGCCCCAGCATTTT	CATSDLIRAAPYSNQPQHF
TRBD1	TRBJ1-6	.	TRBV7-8	TGTGCCAGCAGCTTAGGCGCGACAGGGACGGGAAATAATTCACCCCTCCACTTT	CASSLGATGTGNNSPLHF
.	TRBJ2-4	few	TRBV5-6	TGTGCCAGCAGCTACCTACAGGGTAACAAAAACATTCAGTACTTC	CASSYLQGNKNIQYF
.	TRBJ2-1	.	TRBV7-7	TGTGCTAGCAGCTTAGACTCTACAGGGTACAATGAGCAGTTCTTC	CASSLDSTGYNEQFF
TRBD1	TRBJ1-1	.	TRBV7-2	TGTGCCGCAGCAGGGACAGCGAACACTGAAGCTTTCTTT	CAAAGTANTEAFF
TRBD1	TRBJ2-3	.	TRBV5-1	TGCGCCAGCAGCTTGGCCGCGGGACAGGGCACAGATACGCAGTATTTT	CASSLAAGQGTDTQYF
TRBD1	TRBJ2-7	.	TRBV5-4	TGTGCCAGCAGCTTCCCACAAGGACAGGGACCTTACGAGCAGTACTTC	CASSFPQGQGPYEQYF
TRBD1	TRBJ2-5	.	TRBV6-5	TGTGCCAGCCTAGAGAGGGGGCTGGAAGAGACCCAGTACTTC	CASLERGLEETQYF
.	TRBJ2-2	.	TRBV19	TGTGCCAGTAGTATACTAGCGCGGAACACCGGGGAGCTGTTTTTT	CASSILARNTGELFF
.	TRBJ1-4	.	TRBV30	TGTGCCTGGAGTGGTACAGGCGCAACTAATGAAAAACTGTTTTTT	CAWSGTGATNEKLFF
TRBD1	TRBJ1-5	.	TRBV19	TGTGCCAGTAGTATAGGGGGGGACAGGGGTCAGCCCCAGCATTTT	CASSIGGDRGQPQHF
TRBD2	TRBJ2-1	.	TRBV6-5	TGTGCCAGCAGTTTCAAACCGGGACTAGCTATCCATGAGCAGTTCTTC	CASSFKPGLAIHEQFF
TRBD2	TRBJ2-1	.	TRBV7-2	TGTGCCAGCAGCCCGCGACTAGCGGGGGGGCGGGGGAATGAGCAGTTCTTC	CASSPRLAGGRGNEQFF